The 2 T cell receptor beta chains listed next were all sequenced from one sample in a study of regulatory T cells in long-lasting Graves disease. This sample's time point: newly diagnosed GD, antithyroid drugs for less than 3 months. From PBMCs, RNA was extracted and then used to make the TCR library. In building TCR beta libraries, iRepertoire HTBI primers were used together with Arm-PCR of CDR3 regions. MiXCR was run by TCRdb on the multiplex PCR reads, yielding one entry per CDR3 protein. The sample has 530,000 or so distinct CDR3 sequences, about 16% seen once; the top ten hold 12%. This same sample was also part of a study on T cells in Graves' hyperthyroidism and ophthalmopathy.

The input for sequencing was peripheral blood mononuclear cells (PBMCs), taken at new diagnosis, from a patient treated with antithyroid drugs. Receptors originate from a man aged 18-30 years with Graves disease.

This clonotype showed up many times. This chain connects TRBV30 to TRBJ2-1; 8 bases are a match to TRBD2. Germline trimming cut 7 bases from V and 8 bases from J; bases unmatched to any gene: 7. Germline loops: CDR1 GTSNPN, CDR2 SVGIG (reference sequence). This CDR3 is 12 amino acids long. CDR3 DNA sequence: TGTGCCTCCGGACTAGCTACTTATGAGCAGTTCTTC. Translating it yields CASGLATYEQFF.

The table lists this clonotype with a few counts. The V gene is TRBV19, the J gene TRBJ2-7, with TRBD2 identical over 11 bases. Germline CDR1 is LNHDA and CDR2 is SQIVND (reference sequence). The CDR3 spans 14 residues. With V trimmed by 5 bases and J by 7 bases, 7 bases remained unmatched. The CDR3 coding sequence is TGTGCCAGTAGTTTAACTAGCGGGAGAGCAGAGCAGTACTTC. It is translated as CASSLTSGRAEQYF.